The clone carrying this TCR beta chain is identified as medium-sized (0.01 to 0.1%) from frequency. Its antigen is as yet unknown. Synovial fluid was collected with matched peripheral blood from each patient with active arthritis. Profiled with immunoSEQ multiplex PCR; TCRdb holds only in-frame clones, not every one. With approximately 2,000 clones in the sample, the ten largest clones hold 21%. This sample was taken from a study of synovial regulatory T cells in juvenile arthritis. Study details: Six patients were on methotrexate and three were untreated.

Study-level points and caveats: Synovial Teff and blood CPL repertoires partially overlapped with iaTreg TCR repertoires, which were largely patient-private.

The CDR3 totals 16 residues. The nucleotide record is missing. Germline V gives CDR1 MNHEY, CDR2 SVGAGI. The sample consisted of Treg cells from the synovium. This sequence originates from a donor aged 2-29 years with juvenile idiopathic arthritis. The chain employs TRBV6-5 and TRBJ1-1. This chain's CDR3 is CASSYSVRGAHTEAFF.